The 12 T cell receptor beta chains reported below all come from one sample, sequenced in a study of cytomegalovirus exposure and HLA in healthy donors (TCRdb year 2017). Receptor libraries were prepared by the immunoSEQ multiplex PCR assay. The multiplex PCR relied on a mix of 60 forward primers for TCR Vbeta segments and 13 reverse primers for TCR Jbeta segments. TCRdb holds this immuneACCESS table with in-frame rearrangements only. Some clones are missing; in checked studies, unresolved V genes explain under half, and the rest has no known cause. This sample comprises about 120,000 clones, 60% to 80% of them detected only once. Around 3.7% of the sample rests with the top ten. Sequencing input: PBMCs. The receptors shown here come from a man in his thirties or forties in good health and CMV-seronegative.

The chain links TRBV6-1 to TRBJ1-5, with D possibly TRBD1 on 5 matching bases. Deletions cut 6 bases from V and 0 bases from J, with 12 bases between. The CDR3 has 15 residues. Germline CDR1 reads MNHNS; CDR2 reads SASEGT. DNA for the CDR3: TGTGCCAGCAGGGGGGGATTTTATAGCAATCAGCCCCAGCATTTT. Translating gives CASRGGFYSNQPQHF.

The rearrangement uses TRBV5-5 and TRBJ2-5; D perhaps matches TRBD1 (6 bases). The germline V gene encodes CDR1 SGHKS and CDR2 YYEKEE (reference sequence). Between the trimmed V and J ends, which lost 3 bases and 2 bases, there was a span of 11 bases. This CDR3 is built from 14 residues. CDR3: CASSSRTVQETQYF. For the CDR3, the DNA is TGTGCCAGCAGCTCGCGGACAGTTCAAGAGACCCAGTACTTC.

The table lists this clone with a few counts. The chain combines TRBV2 with TRBJ2-5; 14 bases agree with TRBD2. V shed 6 bases, J shed 3 bases, and the junction held 3 bases outside the gene matches. The CDR3 totals 15 residues. Germline CDR1 reads SNHLY; CDR2 reads FYNNEI. The CDR3 sequence: CASSKGLAGEETQYF. CDR3 nucleotide sequence: TGTGCCAGCAGCAAGGGACTAGCGGGGGAAGAGACCCAGTACTTC.

This chain links TRBV11-2 with TRBJ1-5, with D perhaps TRBD1 (6 bases). Trimming shortened V by 5 bases and J by 6 bases, and 17 bases separated the two germline ends. The CDR3 is 15 amino acids. Germline V gives CDR1 SGHAT, CDR2 FQNNGV. The CDR3 sequence is CASSLTGGRFQPQHF. Written as DNA, the CDR3 is TGTGCCAGCAGCCTAACGGGGGGGCGCTTTCAGCCCCAGCATTTT.

This chain joins TRBV2 and TRBJ1-1; D is possibly TRBD1 (5 bases). Trimming left V 8 bases short and J 1 base short, with 26 bases between. CDR1 and CDR2 from the germline V gene are SNHLY and FYNNEI. There are 18 residues in the CDR3. CDR3 bases: TGTGCCAGCGAATTCAGCGCGACAGACTCTCGGTGGAACACTGAAGCTTTCTTT. Translated: CASEFSATDSRWNTEAFF.

The J gene is TRBJ1-6, the V gene TRBV2; TRBD1 is a possible D gene (6 bases). Trimming stripped 9 bases from V and 5 bases from J, with 14 bases between. The germline CDR1 and CDR2 sequences are SNHLY and FYNNEI. The CDR3 runs to 14 residues. CDR3 sequence reads: CASCSGGNNSPLHF. Here the CDR3 DNA reads TGTGCCAGTTGCTCTGGGGGCAATAATTCACCCCTCCACTTT.

The chain couples TRBV6-1 to TRBJ2-3; no definite D call. V was pared by 5 bases and J by 2 bases, with 8 bases between. Germline lookup yields CDR1 MNHNS and CDR2 SASEGT. The CDR3 is 13 residues long. The CDR3, as DNA: TGTGCCAGCAGTCTTTTATACACAGATACGCAGTATTTT. Its translation: CASSLLYTDTQYF.

The gene calls are TRBV19 and TRBJ1-5; 9 positions match TRBD1. The CDR3 extends over 13 amino acids. Germline V gene sequence: CDR1 LNHDA, CDR2 SQIVND (reference sequence). V dropped 10 bases and J dropped 7; count of bases not matched to a gene: 8. The CDR3 DNA reads TGTGCCATTTCGAGGGACAGGGACCAGCCCCAGCATTTT. Its translation is CAISRDRDQPQHF. The full variable domain, in which reference TRBV19 and TRBJ1-5 provide the parts outside the CDR3, is DGGITQSPKYLFRKEGQNVTLSCEQNLNHDAMYWYRQDPGQGLRLIYYSQIVNDFQKGDIAEGYSVSREKKESFPLTVTSAQKNPTAFYLCAISRDRDQPQHFGDGTRLSIL.

The chain has TRBV10-2 and TRBJ2-2; 10 bases map to TRBD2. The CDR3 extends over 20 amino acids. The V gene end was trimmed by 5 bases and the J gene end by 4 bases; junction bases not matched to a gene: 19. Looked up from germline, CDR1 is WSHSY and CDR2 is SAAADI. DNA for the CDR3: TGCGCCAGCAGTATTAGCGGGGGGCTCTATACCTCGGTTGGCACCGGGGAGCTGTTTTTT. Protein product: CASSISGGLYTSVGTGELFF.

This clone has just a few counts. The chain has TRBV19 and TRBJ2-1; possibly TRBD2 for D (6 bases). Trimming removed 0 bases at V and 10 bases at J, with 22 bases between. The CDR3 is 17 amino acids. Germline assignment: CDR1 LNHDA and CDR2 SQIVND (reference sequence). In DNA, the CDR3 is TGTGCCAGTAGTATAGATCATAGTAGCGGCCCAATGAGGGAGCAGTTCTTC. Protein product: CASSIDHSSGPMREQFF.

V gene TRBV5-4 combines with J gene TRBJ2-3; 9 bases fit TRBD1. This CDR3 spans 16 amino acids. The germline V gene encodes CDR1 SGHNT and CDR2 YYREEE (reference sequence). J lost 4 bases, V lost 4 bases, and 10 bases had no gene match. The CDR3 DNA reads TGTGCCAGCAGCCCCTCACCGGGACAGGGTGCAGATACGCAGTATTTT. Translated: CASSPSPGQGADTQYF.

This chain joins TRBV5-6 and TRBJ2-5, with 8 bases fitting TRBD2. The germline V gene encodes CDR1 SGHDT and CDR2 YYEEEE. The CDR3 loop spans 14 amino acids. Trimming at V came to 3 bases and at J to 11 bases, leaving 12 bases not matched to a gene. The chain's CDR3 is CASSSLRGAEEQYF. In nucleotides, the CDR3 is TGTGCCAGCAGCTCCCTGCGGGGGGCGGAGGAGCAGTACTTC. Using reference TRBV5-6 and TRBJ2-5 for the parts outside the CDR3, the full variable domain is DAGVTQSPTHLIKTRGQQVTLRCSPKSGHDTVSWYQQALGQGPQFIFQYYEEEERQRGNFPDRFSGHQFPNYSSELNVNALLLGDSALYLCASSSLRGAEEQYFGPGTRLLVL.